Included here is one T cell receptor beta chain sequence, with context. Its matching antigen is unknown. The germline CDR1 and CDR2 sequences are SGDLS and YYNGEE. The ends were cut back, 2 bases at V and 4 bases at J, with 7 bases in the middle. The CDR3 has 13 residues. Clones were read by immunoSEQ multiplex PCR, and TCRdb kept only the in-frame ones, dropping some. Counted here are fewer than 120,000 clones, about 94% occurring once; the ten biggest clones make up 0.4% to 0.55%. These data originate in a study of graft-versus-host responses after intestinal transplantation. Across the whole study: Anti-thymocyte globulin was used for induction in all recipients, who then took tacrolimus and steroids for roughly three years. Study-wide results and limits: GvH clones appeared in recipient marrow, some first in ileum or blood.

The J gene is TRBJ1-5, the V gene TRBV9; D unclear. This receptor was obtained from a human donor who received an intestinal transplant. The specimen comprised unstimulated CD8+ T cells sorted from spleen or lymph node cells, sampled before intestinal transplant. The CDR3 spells CASSVTPNQPQHF. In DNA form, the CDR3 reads TGTGCCAGCAGCGTCACCCCAAATCAGCCCCAGCATTTT.